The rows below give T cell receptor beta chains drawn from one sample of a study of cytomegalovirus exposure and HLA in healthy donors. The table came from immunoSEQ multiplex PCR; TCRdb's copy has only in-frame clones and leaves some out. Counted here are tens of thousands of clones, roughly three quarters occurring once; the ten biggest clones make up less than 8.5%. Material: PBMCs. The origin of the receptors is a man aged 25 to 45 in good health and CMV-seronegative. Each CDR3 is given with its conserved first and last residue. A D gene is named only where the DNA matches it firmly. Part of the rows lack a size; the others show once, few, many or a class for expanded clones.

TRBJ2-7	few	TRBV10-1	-	CASSDEGYEQYF	TGCGCCAGCAGTGATGAGGGCTACGAGCAGTACTTC
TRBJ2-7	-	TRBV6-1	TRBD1	CASSAGTGGRYEQYF	TGTGCCAGCAGTGCAGGGACAGGGGGAAGGTACGAGCAGTACTTC
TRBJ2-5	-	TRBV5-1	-	CASSFGTAETQYF	TGCGCCAGCAGCTTCGGAACAGCAGAGACCCAGTACTTC
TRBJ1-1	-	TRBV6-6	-	CASSRQKLMNTEAFF	TGTGCCAGCAGCCGACAGAAGCTCATGAACACTGAAGCTTTCTTT
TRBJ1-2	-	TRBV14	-	CASSRQADYGYTF	TGTGCCAGCAGCCGACAGGCGGACTATGGCTACACCTTC
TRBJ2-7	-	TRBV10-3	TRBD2	CASTLAGGAGEQYF	TGTGCCTCGACCCTAGCGGGAGGGGCGGGCGAGCAGTACTTC
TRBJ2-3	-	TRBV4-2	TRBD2	CASSQEGPGGNTDTQYF	TGTGCCAGCAGCCAAGAAGGGCCGGGAGGGAACACAGATACGCAGTATTTT
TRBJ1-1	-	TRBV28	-	CASSLARERTEAFF	TGTGCCAGCAGTTTAGCCCGGGAGAGGACTGAAGCTTTCTTT
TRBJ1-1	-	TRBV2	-	CASIPTDPGTEAFF	TGTGCCAGCATCCCGACCGATCCAGGGACTGAAGCTTTCTTT
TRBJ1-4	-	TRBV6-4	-	CASSRGSATNEKLFF	TGTGCCAGCAGCCGGGGGTCTGCAACTAATGAAAAACTGTTTTTT
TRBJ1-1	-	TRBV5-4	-	CASSSDRREAFF	TGTGCCAGCAGCTCAGACAGAAGAGAAGCTTTCTTT
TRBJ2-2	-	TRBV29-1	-	CSVGNLGGAGELFF	TGCAGCGTTGGGAACCTAGGGGGGGCCGGGGAGCTGTTTTTT
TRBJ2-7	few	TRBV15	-	CATSRDPDAGTLEQYF	TGTGCCACCAGCAGGGACCCCGACGCGGGCACTTTGGAGCAGTACTTC
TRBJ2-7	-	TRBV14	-	CASSQDAGVYEQYF	TGTGCCAGCAGCCAAGACGCAGGGGTCTACGAGCAGTACTTC
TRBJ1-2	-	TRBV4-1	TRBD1	CASSTSGGLLYGYTF	TGCGCCAGCAGCACCTCAGGGGGACTGCTCTATGGCTACACCTTC
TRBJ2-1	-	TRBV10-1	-	CASSDTRSNFYNEQFF	TGCGCCAGCAGTGACACTAGGTCGAACTTCTACAATGAGCAGTTCTTC
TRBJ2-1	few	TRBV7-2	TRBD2	CASSSMTSGTKKEFF	TGTGCCAGCAGCTCCATGACTAGCGGGACCAAAAAGGAGTTCTTC
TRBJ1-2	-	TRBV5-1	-	CASSWGDYGYTF	TGCGCCAGCAGCTGGGGGGACTATGGCTACACCTTC
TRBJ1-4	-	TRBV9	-	CASSVASGVDEKLFF	TGTGCCAGCAGCGTAGCTTCAGGGGTAGACGAAAAACTGTTTTTT
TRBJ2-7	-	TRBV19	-	CASSRQGDSYEQYF	TGTGCCAGTAGTAGGCAGGGCGACTCCTACGAGCAGTACTTC
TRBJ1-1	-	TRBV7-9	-	CASSVTGGKNTEAFF	TGTGCCAGCAGCGTGACGGGAGGAAAGAACACTGAAGCTTTCTTT
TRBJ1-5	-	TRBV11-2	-	CASSLDGIRGGKQPQHF	TGTGCCAGCAGCTTAGATGGGATTCGGGGGGGCAAACAGCCCCAGCATTTT